A selection of T cell receptor beta chains follows, all from one sample in a study of OX40 agonist ivuxolimab in advanced cancers. This table comes from immunoSEQ multiplex PCR, and its TCRdb copy is limited to in-frame clones, with some not included. Of tens of thousands of clones listed, approximately 90% are singletons. This material consisted of CD4+ or CD8+ T cells sorted from blood, taken in a trial of the OX40 agonist ivuxolimab. The source of these receptors is an adult with an advanced solid tumor such as melanoma, head and neck, liver or kidney cancer. CDR3s include the opening cysteine and the closing phenylalanine or tryptophan. A D gene is named only where the DNA matches it firmly. Rows give clone size only sometimes, using once, few, many, or a class for an expanded clone.

D gene	clone size	V gene	J gene	CDR3 protein	CDR3 DNA
NA	few	TRBV6-1	TRBJ2-5	CASSEIPGPQYF	TGTGCCAGCAGTGAAATACCGGGACCCCAGTACTTC
TRBD1	NA	TRBV10-1	TRBJ1-2	CASSLQGWYGYTF	TGCGCCAGCAGTTTACAGGGGTGGTATGGCTACACCTTC
NA	NA	TRBV7-2	TRBJ2-1	CASSLALARIYNEQFF	TGTGCCAGCAGCTTAGCGCTAGCGAGAATATACAATGAGCAGTTCTTC
NA	once	TRBV2	TRBJ1-2	CASSEEARTGYGYTF	TGTGCCAGCAGTGAGGAGGCCAGAACGGGCTATGGCTACACCTTC
NA	NA	TRBV5-1	TRBJ2-2	CASSSSTDLGELFF	TGCGCCAGCAGCTCCTCGACAGACCTCGGGGAGCTGTTTTTT
NA	NA	TRBV15	TRBJ1-2	CATSTGINYGYTF	TGTGCCACCAGCACAGGTATTAACTATGGCTACACCTTC
NA	NA	TRBV27	TRBJ2-3	CASRGKWAQYF	TGTGCCAGCCGGGGGAAGTGGGCGCAGTATTTT
NA	NA	TRBV9	TRBJ1-2	CASSVAGDNYGYTF	TGTGCCAGCAGCGTAGCCGGGGATAACTATGGCTACACCTTC
TRBD2	once	TRBV6-4	TRBJ2-3	CASSVAGLSTDTQYF	TGTGCCAGCAGTGTAGCGGGTCTTAGCACAGATACGCAGTATTTT
NA	NA	TRBV15	TRBJ1-2	CATSRDQDGYGYTF	TGTGCCACCAGCAGAGATCAAGATGGCTATGGCTACACCTTC
TRBD2	NA	TRBV27	TRBJ2-7	CASSSGLAGRYEQYF	TGTGCCAGCAGTTCCGGACTAGCGGGACGCTACGAGCAGTACTTC
TRBD1	NA	TRBV4-2	TRBJ1-5	CASSQGQGDNQPQHF	TGTGCCAGCAGCCAAGGACAGGGGGACAATCAGCCCCAGCATTTT
TRBD1	few	TRBV10-3	TRBJ1-5	CAISEATGTYSNQPQHF	TGTGCCATCAGTGAGGCGACAGGGACCTATAGCAATCAGCCCCAGCATTTT
NA	once	TRBV5-4	TRBJ2-1	CASSLGGDSSYNEQFF	TGTGCCAGCAGCTTGGGGGGGGATAGCTCCTACAATGAGCAGTTCTTC
NA	NA	TRBV9	TRBJ1-5	CASSVASGANQPQHF	TGTGCCAGCAGCGTAGCCTCAGGGGCTAATCAGCCCCAGCATTTT
NA	NA	TRBV6-1	TRBJ2-5	CASSVRGVGGTQYF	TGTGCCAGCAGTGTTCGCGGGGTTGGGGGGACCCAGTACTTC
TRBD1	NA	TRBV5-1	TRBJ2-4	CASSLGGQTGDRNIQYF	TGCGCCAGCAGCTTAGGGGGCCAGACAGGGGATAGGAACATTCAGTACTTC
NA	once	TRBV27	TRBJ2-7	CASSSPRAQGIYEQYF	TGTGCCAGCAGTTCGCCCAGGGCCCAGGGGATCTACGAGCAGTACTTC
TRBD2	NA	TRBV19	TRBJ2-3	CASSQRGSGTDTQYF	TGTGCCAGTAGTCAGCGGGGGAGCGGCACAGATACGCAGTATTTT
TRBD1	NA	TRBV6-5	TRBJ1-1	CASSRKGTGFTEAFF	TGTGCCAGCAGCCGTAAAGGGACAGGGTTTACTGAAGCTTTCTTT
TRBD1	NA	TRBV27	TRBJ2-7	CASSSDRPSYEQYF	TGTGCCAGCAGTTCGGACAGGCCCTCCTACGAGCAGTACTTC
NA	NA	TRBV30	TRBJ1-2	CACQAGKNGYTF	TGTGCCTGCCAGGCCGGCAAGAATGGCTACACCTTC
NA	NA	TRBV11-2	TRBJ2-5	CASSLGWGLETQYF	TGTGCCAGCAGCTTAGGATGGGGGCTGGAGACCCAGTACTTC
TRBD2	NA	TRBV11-2	TRBJ2-5	CASSLILGLGGETQYF	TGTGCCAGCAGCTTAATTTTGGGACTAGGGGGGGAGACCCAGTACTTC
NA	once	TRBV5-1	TRBJ1-4	CASSLGQTATNEKLFF	TGCGCCAGCAGCCTCGGACAGACTGCAACTAATGAAAAACTGTTTTTT
TRBD1	NA	TRBV18	TRBJ2-5	CASSPELDRGKETQYF	TGTGCCAGCTCACCGGAGCTAGACAGGGGGAAAGAGACCCAGTACTTC
NA	NA	TRBV16	TRBJ2-7	CAIHLVGVFYYEQYF	TGTGCCATTCATCTCGTCGGGGTTTTCTACTACGAGCAGTACTTC
TRBD1	NA	TRBV7-6	TRBJ1-1	CASSSGQGTEAFF	TGTGCCAGCAGCTCCGGACAGGGAACTGAAGCTTTCTTT